A selection of T cell receptor beta chains follows, all from one sample in a study of memory CD4+ T cells and cytomegalovirus serostatus. The protocol was immunoSEQ multiplex PCR, while the TCRdb copy is restricted to in-frame clones and leaves out a portion. This sample has approximately 40,000 clones, with 76% found just once. Sequenced: memory CD4+ T cells from blood. The receptor source for this set is an adult in good health and CMV-seronegative. The CDR3 runs from the conserved cysteine through the conserved F or W. D genes are given only for firm matches. Rows may omit the clone size; those that give it use once, few, many or a size class.

>13|TRBV28|NA|TRBJ1-2|NA
CASSLRGGSGYTF
TGTGCCAGCAGTTTACGAGGGGGGTCTGGCTACACCTTC
>17|TRBV19|NA|TRBJ1-4|NA
CASSPRRTERSNEKLFF
TGTGCCAGTAGTCCACGCAGGACAGAACGTTCTAATGAAAAACTGTTTTTT
>13|TRBV18|NA|TRBJ2-1|NA
CASSPTRDHEQFF
TGTGCCAGCTCACCGACCAGGGACCATGAGCAGTTCTTC
>13|TRBV6-6|NA|TRBJ1-2|once
CASLPGRNYGYTF
TGTGCCAGCCTCCCCGGACGGAACTATGGCTACACCTTC
>13|TRBV6-5|NA|TRBJ1-2|NA
CASSSTALTGYTF
TGTGCCAGCAGTTCGACAGCCCTGACTGGCTACACCTTC
>14|TRBV5-6|NA|TRBJ1-5|NA
CASSPGGPGQPQHF
TGTGCCAGCAGCCCCGGGGGTCCGGGGCAGCCCCAGCATTTT
>18|TRBV4-1|NA|TRBJ2-6|NA
CASSQDTATGTGANVLTF
TGCGCCAGCAGCCAAGATACGGCCACAGGGACTGGGGCCAACGTCCTGACTTTC
>15|TRBV18|TRBD1|TRBJ1-3|NA
CASATGALSGNTIYF
TGTGCCAGCGCGACAGGGGCGCTCTCTGGAAACACCATATATTTT
>14|TRBV2|NA|TRBJ2-3|few
CASSEESSSDTQYF
TGTGCCAGCAGTGAAGAGAGCTCCTCGGATACGCAGTATTTT
>14|TRBV5-1|TRBD1|TRBJ2-7|NA
CASSPPGQAYEQYF
TGCGCCAGCAGTCCTCCGGGACAGGCCTACGAGCAGTACTTC
>12|TRBV6-5|TRBD2|TRBJ2-3|medium-sized
CATSSGGDTQYF
TGTGCCACCTCTTCGGGGGGAGATACGCAGTATTTT
>15|TRBV4-1|NA|TRBJ2-7|NA
CASSPQPAARGGQYF
TGCGCCAGCAGCCCTCAACCCGCAGCCAGGGGAGGGCAGTACTTC
>16|TRBV5-1|TRBD1|TRBJ2-5|NA
CASSATSGQGSETQYF
TGCGCCAGCAGCGCGACATCCGGACAGGGCTCAGAGACCCAGTACTTC
>17|TRBV18|TRBD1|TRBJ1-4|NA
CASSRLLPGQGAEKLFF
TGTGCCAGCTCACGGTTACTTCCGGGACAGGGGGCTGAAAAACTGTTTTTT
>12|TRBV11-3|NA|TRBJ2-7|NA
CASSHPGNEQYF
TGTGCCAGCAGTCATCCGGGGAACGAGCAGTACTTC
>12|TRBV28|NA|TRBJ1-1|few
CASSLLNTEAFF
TGTGCCAGCAGTCTACTGAACACTGAAGCTTTCTTT
>13|TRBV5-1|NA|TRBJ2-5|NA
CASSLEPQETQYF
TGCGCCAGCAGCTTGGAACCACAAGAGACCCAGTACTTC
>18|TRBV28|TRBD1|TRBJ1-2|once
CASSQDGTGVLLNYGYTF
TGTGCCAGCAGTCAAGACGGGACAGGGGTTTTACTTAACTATGGCTACACCTTC